What follows are 24 T cell receptor beta chains derived from one specimen sequenced in a study of T cell repertoires in cytomegalovirus infection. TCRdb called the reads again in MiXCR, with one record for every CDR3 protein. The repertoire holds roughly 600,000 distinct CDR3 sequences, roughly 26% seen once, with around 7.6% in the top ten. Sequenced material: CD8+ T cells from PBMCs. The receptors originated from a human donor in good health (CMV status not recorded). Some clones in this sample may be carry-over from other donors' samples.

The V and J genes are TRBV14 and TRBJ1-1; unclear D gene. V lost 0 bases and J lost 10, with 12 bases in between. This CDR3 has 13 residues. Looked up from germline, CDR1 is SGHDN and CDR2 is FVKESK. The CDR3 nucleotides read TGTGCCAGCAGCCAAGATGAAGGGTTAAGAGCTTTCTTT. Amino acid sequence: CASSQDEGLRAFF.

This rearrangement joins TRBV6-5 to TRBJ2-2, with 10 bases fitting TRBD1. The germline gives CDR1 MNHEY, CDR2 SVGAGI. J lost 6 bases, V lost 10 bases, and 11 bases had no gene match. This CDR3 region has 15 residues. CDR3 loop: CANTARDRGPGELFF. In DNA, the CDR3 is TGTGCCAACACCGCCCGGGACAGGGGTCCCGGGGAGCTGTTTTTT.

The V and J genes are TRBV25-1 and TRBJ2-1; D gene ambiguous. Per the germline V gene, CDR1 is MGHDK and CDR2 is SYGVNS. The CDR3 spans 15 residues. The V end lost 1 base, the J end lost 5 bases, and 12 bases lay between the germline ends. The CDR3 is CASSEFTESNNEQFF. CDR3 nucleotide sequence: TGTGCCAGCAGTGAATTTACAGAGAGTAACAATGAGCAGTTCTTC.

The chain recombines TRBV19 with TRBJ2-1, with TRBD2 identical over 12 bases. CDR1 is LNHDA, CDR2 SQIVND, per germline (reference sequence). CDR3 size: 15 residues. J lost 10 bases, V lost 4 bases, and 8 bases had no gene match. CDR3 coding DNA: TGTGCCAGTAGTAGGCCTAGCGGGGGGGCCGTGGAGCAGTTCTTC. As protein: CASSRPSGGAVEQFF.

This rearrangement joins TRBV7-2 to TRBJ2-5; D perhaps matches TRBD2 (6 bases). Germline-derived CDR1 and CDR2 are SGHTA and FQGNSA. V was shortened by 2 bases and J by 4 bases, with 17 bases between the two germline ends. The CDR3 runs 16 residues. CDR3 loop: CASSLTWEDFGETQYF. The CDR3, as DNA: TGTGCCAGCAGCTTAACTTGGGAGGATTTTGGAGAGACCCAGTACTTC.

The rearrangement joins TRBV14 to TRBJ2-2; D remains ambiguous. Trimming removed 0 bases from V and 9 bases from J, with 17 bases in between. Looked up from germline, CDR1 is SGHDN and CDR2 is FVKESK. The CDR3 is 16 amino acids. The CDR3 sequence: CASSQERPPWHRELFF. CDR3 coding DNA: TGTGCCAGCAGCCAAGAGAGGCCTCCCTGGCACCGGGAGCTGTTTTTT.

CDR3 nucleotides: TGCAGCGTCGGGACAGGGCATCACACCTTC. This translates into CSVGTGHHTF. The genes are TRBV29-1 and TRBJ1-2; 9 bases map to TRBD1. J lost 12 bases, V lost 6 bases, and 5 bases had no gene match. This CDR3 region has 10 residues. The germline V gene encodes CDR1 SQVTM and CDR2 ANQGSEA.

V gene TRBV4-2 combines with J gene TRBJ2-5, with 11 bases identical to TRBD2. This CDR3 contains 17 residues. CDR1 LGHNA and CDR2 YNFKEQ come from the germline V gene. V lost 4 bases, J lost 1 base, and 8 bases stayed unmatched. The CDR3 DNA reads as TGTGCCAGCAGCCTTCTGACTAGCGGGATCAGCCAAGAGACCCAGTACTTC. It translates to CASSLLTSGISQETQYF.

In DNA form, the CDR3 reads TGTGCCAGCAGTTCCCTTTCAGTGTACCAAGAGACCCAGTACTTC. Encoded protein: CASSSLSVYQETQYF. The chain couples TRBV12-3 or TRBV12-4 to TRBJ2-5, with unresolved D. Trimming pared 4 bases from V and 0 bases from J, leaving 12 bases between. CDR3 size: 15 residues.

Only a few counts were recorded for this clonotype. CDR3 amino acids: CASSLYRDSEQYV. DNA for the CDR3: TGTGCCAGCAGTTTATACAGGGATAGCGAGCAGTACGTC. This chain joins TRBV28 and TRBJ2-7; the D gene is possibly TRBD1 (6 bases). The V and J ends lost 1 base and 6 bases respectively, with 10 bases between them. Looked up from germline, CDR1 is MDHEN and CDR2 is SYDVKM. The CDR3 has 13 amino acids.

This clonotype was detected ten times or more. The chain combines TRBV7-2 with TRBJ2-7; D tentatively reads TRBD1 or TRBD2 (6 bases each). Germline CDR1 reads SGHTA; CDR2 reads FQGNSA. The V and J ends lost 3 bases and 2 bases respectively, with 11 bases between them. The CDR3 length is 14 residues. DNA of the CDR3: TGTGCCAGCAGCTTCGGGGGACATACCTACGAGCAGTACGTC. It encodes CASSFGGHTYEQYV.

This clonotype turned up a few times. This chain connects TRBV29-1 to TRBJ1-1; D gene uncertain. Germline loops: CDR1 SQVTM, CDR2 ANQGSEA. V was cut by 6 bases and J by 5 bases, with 13 bases left in between. CDR3 length: 12 residues. CDR3 DNA: TGCAGCGTCAGGACGGGAGGGACTGAAGCTTTCTTT. Translation gives CSVRTGGTEAFF.

This clonotype showed up many times. The gene calls are TRBV7-2 and TRBJ2-2, with 8 bases aligning to TRBD1. This CDR3 region has 18 residues. Germline assignment: CDR1 SGHTA and CDR2 FQGNSA. V dropped 0 bases and J dropped 7; count of bases not matched to a gene: 13. CDR3 sequence: CASSLALSQGAQIGELFF. CDR3 coding DNA: TGTGCCAGCAGCTTAGCGCTGAGTCAGGGGGCGCAAATCGGGGAGCTGTTTTTT.

The V gene is TRBV27, the J gene TRBJ2-7, with TRBD2 as a possible D gene (6 bases). CDR1 is MNHEY, CDR2 SMNVEV, per germline (reference sequence). The length of the CDR3 is 13 residues. V lost 4 bases to trimming and J lost 12 bases, with 19 bases between them. The CDR3 loop reads CASSSTPGGARYF. As DNA, the CDR3 is TGTGCCAGCAGTTCTACTCCCGGCGGGGCGAGGTACTTC.

This rearrangement joins TRBV15 to TRBJ2-3, with a possible D match to TRBD2 (5 bases). The CDR3 totals 17 residues. Deletions cut 1 base from V and 2 bases from J, with 16 bases between. Germline loops: CDR1 LNHNV, CDR2 YYDKDF (reference sequence). The CDR3 DNA sequence: TGTGCCACCAGCAGAGTTATCAGCGCGGGCCCCACAGATACGCAGTATTTT. This encodes CATSRVISAGPTDTQYF.

The gene calls are TRBV28 and TRBJ1-1; no clear D. Germline CDR1 reads MDHEN; CDR2 reads SYDVKM. V was shortened by 7 bases and J by 2 bases, with 11 bases between the two germline ends. This CDR3 is built from 13 residues. The chain's CDR3 is CASTREGNTEAFF. The CDR3 DNA is TGTGCCAGCACCCGGGAAGGTAACACTGAAGCTTTCTTT.

CDR3 sequence: CARGRMNTEAFF. CDR3 nucleotide sequence: TGTGCCAGAGGACGGATGAACACTGAAGCTTTCTTT. The chain joins TRBV2 to TRBJ1-1; no definite D call. The germline gives CDR1 SNHLY, CDR2 FYNNEI. This CDR3 spans 12 amino acids. The ends were cut back, 9 bases at V and 0 bases at J, with 8 bases in the middle.

This chain links TRBV5-5 with TRBJ2-7; the match to TRBD1 covers 8 bases. In germline, CDR1 is SGHKS, CDR2 YYEKEE (reference sequence). J gave up 3 bases and V 5 bases, and 10 bases lay outside the gene matches. The CDR3 totals 15 residues. CDR3 residues: CASRPQGDPFYEQYF. CDR3 nucleotides: TGTGCCAGCAGACCACAGGGGGATCCGTTCTACGAGCAGTACTTC.

This clonotype was seen a handful of times. V and J are TRBV29-1 and TRBJ1-1, with D perhaps matching TRBD1 (5 bases). The germline V and J ends were trimmed by 0 bases and 2 bases, with 10 bases remaining between them. Germline CDR1 SQVTM, CDR2 ANQGSEA. There are 14 residues in the CDR3. CDR3 coding DNA: TGCAGCGTTGAAGATCACTGGGACAACACTGAAGCTTTCTTT. This encodes CSVEDHWDNTEAFF.

The V and J genes are TRBV4-1 and TRBJ2-1; no clear D. The germline V gene has CDR1 MGHRA and CDR2 YSYEKL. The V end was cut by 0 bases, the J end by 0 bases, with 9 bases between. The CDR3 covers 16 residues. This chain's CDR3 is CASSQDSASSYNEQFF. The CDR3 nucleotides are TGCGCCAGCAGCCAAGATTCGGCGTCCTCCTACAATGAGCAGTTCTTC.

This clonotype was seen at least ten times. V and J are TRBV7-8 and TRBJ1-5; tentative D call: TRBD1 (5 bases). The CDR3 extends over 14 amino acids. Germline CDR1 and CDR2: SGHVS and FQNEAQ. V was cut by 6 bases and J by 4 bases, with 13 bases left in between. The CDR3 DNA is TGTGCCAGCAGAGAGGCAGGGCTAAATCAGCCCCAGCATTTT. Its protein is CASREAGLNQPQHF.

J is TRBJ1-2 and V is TRBV7-9, with 8 bases aligning to TRBD1. Germline CDR1 is SEHNR and CDR2 is FQNEAQ (reference sequence). J was trimmed by 5 bases and V by 4 bases; bases with no gene match: 6. The CDR3 length is 14 residues. The CDR3 DNA reads TGTGCCAGCAGCTCCGACAGGGGCAATTATGGCTACACCTTC. Protein: CASSSDRGNYGYTF.

This clonotype was picked up a small number of times. The rearrangement joins TRBV12-3 or TRBV12-4 to TRBJ2-2; D is ambiguous. Trimming stripped 0 bases from V and 0 bases from J, with 8 bases between. This CDR3 has 16 amino acids. Here the CDR3 DNA reads TGTGCCAGCAGTTTAGCCAGTTTCGCGAACACCGGGGAGCTGTTTTTT. Protein product: CASSLASFANTGELFF.

This clonotype was seen more than once but under ten times. The chain is built from TRBV27 and TRBJ2-7, with TRBD1 matching over 9 bases. The CDR3 consists of 12 residues. The germline V gene encodes CDR1 MNHEY and CDR2 SMNVEV (reference sequence). With V trimmed by 6 bases and J by 4 bases, 1 base remained unmatched. The CDR3 DNA sequence: TGTGCCAGCAGCGGACAGGGGTACGAGCAGTACTTC. Encoded protein: CASSGQGYEQYF.